These T cell receptor beta chains were read from a single sample in a study of blood T cell repertoires in COVID-19. Only in-frame clones appear in the TCRdb table, and some are missing; sequencing was by immunoSEQ multiplex PCR. The data contain approximately 150,000 clones, about 83% of them seen just once; the ten biggest clones take up more than 1.5%. Sample: peripheral blood. The receptors derive from a human donor in a cohort sampled during active COVID-19. CDR3s include the opening cysteine and the closing phenylalanine or tryptophan. A D gene is named only where the DNA matches it firmly. Not every row has a clone size; where given, it reads once, few, many or a size class.

D,size,J,V,DNA,CDR3
.,.,TRBJ2-1,TRBV6-2/TRBV6-3,TGTGCCAGCAGTTCCCGACTAGCCCTAAGGGGGAATGAGCAGTTCTTC,CASSSRLALRGNEQFF
.,.,TRBJ1-1,TRBV7-8,TGTGCCAGCAGACTAAGTGCGGGGGCAGGTGAAGCTTTCTTT,CASRLSAGAGEAFF
TRBD2,.,TRBJ2-7,TRBV7-2,TGTGCCAGCAGCGTAACGGCTAGCGGGAGAGGTTACGAGCAGTACTTC,CASSVTASGRGYEQYF
TRBD2,.,TRBJ2-3,TRBV24-1,TGTGCCACCAGTGACCAACCGACTAGCGGGAGAACCAGCACAGATACGCAGTATTTT,CATSDQPTSGRTSTDTQYF
TRBD2,.,TRBJ2-7,TRBV28,TGTGCCAGCTGTGCTAGCGGGATTCCCTCAGCTGGAGAGCAGTACTTC,CASCASGIPSAGEQYF
.,.,TRBJ2-7,TRBV6-6,TGTGCCAGCTGCGATCTCTACGAGCAGTACTTC,CASCDLYEQYF
TRBD2,.,TRBJ2-7,TRBV6-5,TGTGCCAGCAGTACTGGGACTAGCGCCCTTTACGAGCAGTACTTC,CASSTGTSALYEQYF
TRBD1,.,TRBJ1-1,TRBV7-9,TGTGCCAGCAGCTTACTGATGGGACAGAGGGAAGCTTTCTTT,CASSLLMGQREAFF
.,.,TRBJ1-1,TRBV2,TGTGCCAGCAGTGATGGGCAGCCGAACACTGAAGCTTTCTTT,CASSDGQPNTEAFF
TRBD2,.,TRBJ2-5,TRBV19,TGTGCCAGTAGTTTACTTAGCGGGAGGACCCAAGAGACCCAGTACTTC,CASSLLSGRTQETQYF
.,.,TRBJ2-4,TRBV2,TGTGCCAGCAGTGAAGGAACAGCCCGGCGGTACTTC,CASSEGTARRYF
.,.,TRBJ2-2,TRBV11-3,TGTGCCAGCAGCACGTCCCGGGGGACCGGTCTGAGGGAGCTGTTTTTT,CASSTSRGTGLRELFF
.,.,TRBJ1-1,TRBV28,TGTGCCAGCAGTTTATTCTCGGGGGTGAACACTGAAGCTTTCTTT,CASSLFSGVNTEAFF
TRBD2,once,TRBJ2-1,TRBV11-2,TGTGCCAGCAGCTTACTGGCGGGAGGTGGATATGAGCAGTTCTTC,CASSLLAGGGYEQFF
TRBD2,.,TRBJ2-2,TRBV7-9,TGTGCCAGCAGCTTACATGGTTTAGCGGGACTAGGTCGGCCCGGGGAGCTGTTTTTT,CASSLHGLAGLGRPGELFF
.,.,TRBJ1-1,TRBV12-3/TRBV12-4,TGTGCCAGCAGACGAGAAAAAAACACTGAAGCTTTCTTT,CASRREKNTEAFF
.,.,TRBJ2-1,TRBV3-1/TRBV3-2,TGTGCCAGCAGCCAAGATACTCTTCACAATGAGCAGTTCTTC,CASSQDTLHNEQFF
.,.,TRBJ1-4,TRBV7-2,TGTGCCAGCAGCCCCAGGACAACTAATGAAAAACTGTTTTTT,CASSPRTTNEKLFF
TRBD2,once,TRBJ2-5,TRBV28,TGTGCCAGCAGTTTAGTGCGGGGGGCGCGGAAGACCCAGTACTTC,CASSLVRGARKTQYF
.,once,TRBJ1-1,TRBV18,TGTGCCAGCTCACGGGAGGGAAGGGACACTGAAGCTTTCTTT,CASSREGRDTEAFF
.,.,TRBJ2-1,TRBV7-9,TGTGCCAGCAGCTTAGCGGGCGTTGGGAGGAGAAGGGGCAATGAGCAGTTCTTC,CASSLAGVGRRRGNEQFF
.,few,TRBJ2-7,TRBV6-5,TGTGCCAGCAGTTACGTAAGGGGGAACTACGAGCAGTACTTC,CASSYVRGNYEQYF
.,once,TRBJ1-2,TRBV6-1,TGTGCCAGCAGTGAATATTGGTATTCGGGCTATGGCTACACCTTC,CASSEYWYSGYGYTF
.,.,TRBJ1-3,TRBV28,TGTGCCACCTATGCAGGGGCGCGAGGAAACACCATATATTTT,CATYAGARGNTIYF
.,.,TRBJ2-7,TRBV10-2,TGCGCCAGCAGGCAACAGGGTGGCGTTTACGAGCAGTACTTC,CASRQQGGVYEQYF
TRBD1,few,TRBJ1-1,TRBV6-5,TGTGCCAGCAGGGAGACAGGGGGCACTGAAGCTTTCTTT,CASRETGGTEAFF
.,.,TRBJ1-4,TRBV6-5,TGTGCCAGCCTCGCCCGGGGGACGGGTAATGAAAAACTGTTTTTT,CASLARGTGNEKLFF
TRBD2,.,TRBJ2-1,TRBV28,TGTGCCAGCAGTTTGGAACTAGCGGGAGCTCTTCGGAACGATGAGCAGTTCTTC,CASSLELAGALRNDEQFF
TRBD1,.,TRBJ1-2,TRBV27,TGTGCCAGCAGCGGGACAGGGAGATTTTTGGGTGGCTACACCTTC,CASSGTGRFLGGYTF
TRBD1,.,TRBJ1-2,TRBV7-8,TGTGCCAGCAGCGAGACAGGGAATGGCTACACCTTC,CASSETGNGYTF
TRBD1,.,TRBJ1-2,TRBV18,TGTGCCAGCTCATCTCGACAGGGGTTGGATGGCTACACCTTC,CASSSRQGLDGYTF
.,.,TRBJ1-2,TRBV5-1,TGCGCCAGCAGCTGGGAATCCCCGGGACGGGGAGGTGGCTACACCTTC,CASSWESPGRGGGYTF
TRBD2,.,TRBJ2-7,TRBV18,TGTGCCAGCTCACCTCAAGGACTAGCCAGCGGGTCCTACGAGCAGTACTTC,CASSPQGLASGSYEQYF
TRBD1,.,TRBJ2-3,TRBV14,TGTGCCAGCAGCCAAGAGGGGGACAGCGCAACAGATACGCAGTATTTT,CASSQEGDSATDTQYF
TRBD2,.,TRBJ2-3,TRBV20-1,TGCAGTGCTAGTCCGGGACTAGCCATCGATACGCAGTATTTT,CSASPGLAIDTQYF
TRBD2,.,TRBJ2-7,TRBV5-4,TGTGCCAGCAGCTTGGAGGGAGGTAGCGGGAGTGGGAACGAGCAGTACTTC,CASSLEGGSGSGNEQYF
.,few,TRBJ1-3,TRBV18,TGTGCCAGCTCACCCGGGTCCGGAAACACCATATATTTT,CASSPGSGNTIYF
.,.,TRBJ2-7,TRBV27,TGTGCCAGCAAAGCCCTGGCTTGGGCAGGGGAGTACGAGCAGTACTTC,CASKALAWAGEYEQYF
.,.,TRBJ2-7,TRBV29-1,TGCAGCGTTGAAGATCCCTACGGTGGGCAGTACTTC,CSVEDPYGGQYF
TRBD2,few,TRBJ2-1,TRBV5-4,TGTGCCAGCAGCTTCATGGGGACTAGCAGCGCTCACAATGAGCAGTTCTTC,CASSFMGTSSAHNEQFF
.,.,TRBJ2-3,TRBV3-1/TRBV3-2,TGTGCCAGCAGCCTGCTAGCGACAGATACGCAGTATTTT,CASSLLATDTQYF
TRBD2,.,TRBJ2-7,TRBV18,TGTGCCAGCTCCTCCGGACTAGCGGGAGAATGGCAGTACTTC,CASSSGLAGEWQYF
.,.,TRBJ2-1,TRBV3-1/TRBV3-2,TGTGCCAGCAGCCCGGATCGCCGGCTAGTCCGACGCAATGAGCAGTTCTTC,CASSPDRRLVRRNEQFF
.,.,TRBJ2-1,TRBV28,TGTGCCAGCAGTTTATGGAGCGGGCCCCGGGGGTCCTACAATGAGCAGTTCTTC,CASSLWSGPRGSYNEQFF
.,.,TRBJ2-7,TRBV7-3,TGTGCCAGCAGCTTAGGGGCCGGGACACAATACGAGCAGTACTTC,CASSLGAGTQYEQYF
TRBD1,once,TRBJ1-1,TRBV19,TGTGCCACCAGTATTGACACCTCAGGGGGCAGGAAAGCTTTCTTT,CATSIDTSGGRKAFF
TRBD1,.,TRBJ2-2,TRBV7-2,TGTGCCAGCAGTTTCTCCGGGACAGCGAACACCGGGGAGCTGTTTTTT,CASSFSGTANTGELFF
.,once,TRBJ2-7,TRBV20-1,TGCAGTGCTAGTAACAGGATGGCTAACGAGCAGTACTTC,CSASNRMANEQYF
.,.,TRBJ2-5,TRBV5-1,TGCGCCAGCAGCATCCAGGGTTGGGAGACCCAGTACTTC,CASSIQGWETQYF
TRBD2,.,TRBJ2-7,TRBV19,TGTGCCAGTAAACAACGGGCGGGAGGTCGCGAGCAGTACTTC,CASKQRAGGREQYF
.,.,TRBJ1-2,TRBV28,TGTGCCAGCAGCCGACTCCGAACAGCGGTGGGAGGCTACACCTTC,CASSRLRTAVGGYTF
.,.,TRBJ2-5,TRBV14,TGTGCCAGCAGCCAAGTCAGGGGCATGGAGACCCAGTACTTC,CASSQVRGMETQYF
TRBD1,.,TRBJ2-5,TRBV11-2,TGTGCCAGCAGCTTCGGGACAAACAGGGGGGAGACCCAGTACTTC,CASSFGTNRGETQYF
.,.,TRBJ2-3,TRBV10-3,TGTGCCATCAGTCGGACAGCCGGTACAGATACGCAGTATTTT,CAISRTAGTDTQYF